A single sample gave rise to the 17 T cell receptor beta chains below, sequenced in a study of cytomegalovirus exposure and HLA in healthy donors (TCRdb year 2017). The method was the immunoSEQ multiplex PCR assay. Not all clones reach the TCRdb copy of this immuneACCESS table, which keeps in-frame sequences only. Checked studies attribute under half of the gap to unresolved V genes and leave the rest unexplained. In this sample the table shows about 150,000 clones, approximately 86% of which occur a single time. About 22% of the sample rests with the top ten. Sequencing used PBMCs. Receptors were obtained from a man younger than 35 in good health and CMV-seropositive.

The rearrangement links TRBV19 to TRBJ1-2; 11 bases align to TRBD1. CDR1 LNHDA and CDR2 SQIVND come from the germline V gene (reference sequence). The CDR3 spans 14 residues. With 4 bases clipped from V and 4 bases from J, the junction kept 2 bases outside the gene matches. The CDR3 nucleotides are TGTGCCAGTAGTAGGGGGACAGGGGGCTATGGCTACACCTTC. Residues: CASSRGTGGYGYTF.

The chain uses TRBV10-3 and TRBJ2-7, with 13 bases lining up with TRBD2. Germline values: CDR1 ENHRY, CDR2 SYGVKD. The length of the CDR3 is 16 residues. The trim removed 11 bases at V and 0 bases at J, leaving 10 bases unmatched. The CDR3 DNA reads as TGTGCCGCCGGCGGACTAGCGGGGGAGAGCTCCTACGAGCAGTACTTC. It translates to CAAGGLAGESSYEQYF.

The genes are TRBV9 and TRBJ1-2; D possibly corresponds to TRBD1 (5 bases). From germline, CDR1 is SGDLS and CDR2 YYNGEE. With 1 base removed from V and 2 bases from J, the gap between germline ends came to 6 bases. The CDR3 sequence is 13 residues long. The CDR3 region has the DNA TGTGCCAGCAGCGTATCAGGGAACTATGGCTACACCTTC. Encoded protein: CASSVSGNYGYTF. The full variable domain, in which reference TRBV9 and TRBJ1-2 provide the parts outside the CDR3, is DSGVTQTPKHLITATGQRVTLRCSPRSGDLSVYWYQQSLDQGLQFLIQYYNGEERAKGNILERFSAQQFPDLHSELNLSSLELGDSALYFCASSVSGNYGYTFGSGTRLTVV.

The gene calls are TRBV10-1 and TRBJ2-1; D not resolved. The V end lost 5 bases, the J end lost 9 bases, and 8 bases lay between the germline ends. CDR1 and CDR2 from the germline V gene are WNHNN and SYGVQD (reference sequence). The CDR3 has 11 residues. The CDR3 sequence: CASSTVAEQFF. The DNA for the CDR3 is TGCGCCAGCAGTACCGTGGCTGAGCAGTTCTTC.

The chain is built from TRBV7-6 and TRBJ2-7; possible D gene TRBD1, 6 bases. Germline V gene data show CDR1 as SGHVS and CDR2 as FNYEAQ. Between the trimmed V and J ends, which lost 2 bases and 0 bases, there was a span of 14 bases. CDR3 length: 16 amino acids. The CDR3 loop is CASSLMPGATSYEQYF. CDR3 bases: TGTGCCAGCAGCTTAATGCCAGGGGCAACCTCCTACGAGCAGTACTTC.

The V and J genes are TRBV19 and TRBJ2-5; TRBD2 agrees at 7 bases. The germline gives CDR1 LNHDA, CDR2 SQIVND (reference sequence). J was trimmed by 1 base and V by 4 bases; bases with no gene match: 6. This CDR3 has 15 residues. In DNA, the CDR3 is TGTGCCAGTAGTACGCGGGAGTCTCTCCAAGAGACCCAGTACTTC. Translated: CASSTRESLQETQYF.

This rearrangement joins TRBV4-3 to TRBJ2-3; 8 nucleotides align to TRBD2. J gave up 2 bases and V 6 bases, and 10 bases lay outside the gene matches. The germline CDR1 and CDR2 sequences are LGHNA and YSLEER. The CDR3 is 16 amino acids. The chain's CDR3 is CASSPGLAHLTDTQYF. The CDR3 nucleotides are TGCGCCAGCAGTCCCGGACTAGCCCATCTCACAGATACGCAGTATTTT.

In its sample, this clone was seen a few times. The chain is built from TRBV6-5 and TRBJ2-2; 10 bases map to TRBD1. The CDR3 length is 14 residues. The V gene end was trimmed by 5 bases and the J gene end by 7 bases; junction bases not matched to a gene: 4. Germline V gene lookup returns CDR1 MNHEY and CDR2 SVGAGI. The CDR3 bases are TGTGCCAGCAGTAGCGACAGGGGGCGCGGGGAGCTGTTTTTT. Translated, it gives CASSSDRGRGELFF.

V and J are TRBV11-1 and TRBJ1-1, with D tentatively TRBD1 (6 bases). The CDR3 spans 16 residues. Deletions cut 2 bases from V and 0 bases from J, with 13 bases between. Germline V lookup: CDR1 SGHAT, CDR2 FQDESV (reference sequence). The CDR3 DNA reads TGTGCCAGCAGCTTACGGCCAGGACAGATGAACACTGAAGCTTTCTTT. It codes for CASSLRPGQMNTEAFF.

The chain has TRBV14 and TRBJ2-2; the D gene is possibly TRBD2 (5 bases). The V end lost 2 bases, the J end lost 6 bases, and 16 bases lay between the germline ends. CDR1 is SGHDN and CDR2 is FVKESK in the germline V gene. The CDR3 contains 16 residues. This CDR3 is CASSQSLASWAGELFF. CDR3 nucleotides: TGTGCCAGCAGCCAATCTCTGGCTAGCTGGGCCGGGGAGCTGTTTTTT.

The rearrangement uses TRBV6-4 and TRBJ2-3; D call uncertain. CDR3 length: 18 amino acids. Germline-derived CDR1 and CDR2 are MRHNA and SNTAGT. V was shortened by 2 bases and J by 1 base, with 19 bases between the two germline ends. In DNA form, the CDR3 reads TGTGCCAGCAGTGACGCAACTGTTCTGAGTTATGGCACAGATACGCAGTATTTT. The encoded protein is CASSDATVLSYGTDTQYF.

This rearrangement joins TRBV5-6 to TRBJ2-5; 9 nucleotides align to TRBD1. Germline assignment: CDR1 SGHDT and CDR2 YYEEEE. CDR3 length equals 13 residues. V shed 5 bases, J shed 4 bases, and the junction held 3 bases outside the gene matches. For the CDR3, the DNA is TGTGCCAGCAGTTCGACAGGGGGAGAGACCCAGTACTTC. Protein product: CASSSTGGETQYF.

The chain carries TRBV27 and TRBJ1-5, with D possibly matching TRBD1 (6 bases). The V gene's germline CDR1 is MNHEY and CDR2 SMNVEV (reference sequence). The V gene lost 2 bases and the J gene lost 3 bases, with 11 bases spanning the gap. The CDR3 covers 15 residues. This CDR3 reads CASSLGGAHNQPQHF. CDR3 DNA sequence: TGTGCCAGCAGTTTAGGGGGGGCCCACAATCAGCCCCAGCATTTT.

The rearrangement uses TRBV28 and TRBJ2-7; TRBD2 matches at 16 bases. The CDR3 totals 19 residues. Germline V gene sequence: CDR1 MDHEN, CDR2 SYDVKM. Trimming removed 7 bases from V and 0 bases from J; junction bases left unmatched: 12. CDR3 protein: CASKTPGTSGRAFSYEQYF. Here the CDR3 DNA reads TGTGCCAGCAAAACACCCGGGACTAGCGGGAGGGCCTTCTCCTACGAGCAGTACTTC.

The J gene is TRBJ1-1, the V gene TRBV19; D is uncertain. V gave up 0 bases and J gave up 11 bases, with 13 bases separating them. The CDR3 has 13 residues. Germline V CDR1 and CDR2: LNHDA, SQIVND (reference sequence). The DNA of the CDR3 is TGTGCCAGTAGTATAGACGGAGCCTCGGGGGCTTTCTTT. The encoded protein is CASSIDGASGAFF.

The rearrangement uses TRBV27 and TRBJ1-2; 8 nucleotides agree with TRBD1. V dropped 2 bases and J dropped 4; count of bases not matched to a gene: 6. Germline values: CDR1 MNHEY, CDR2 SMNVEV (reference sequence). The CDR3 consists of 15 residues. Here the CDR3 reads CASSLVTGDIYGYTF. DNA for the CDR3: TGTGCCAGCAGTTTAGTGACAGGGGACATCTATGGCTACACCTTC.

The gene calls are TRBV6-5 and TRBJ1-1; 10 bases agree with TRBD1. The CDR3 consists of 12 residues. The ends lost 6 bases at V and 13 bases at J; junction bases unmatched: 8. Looked up from germline, CDR1 is MNHEY and CDR2 is SVGAGI. In DNA form, the CDR3 reads TGTGCCAGCAGCCACGGGACAGGGGATCTTTTCTTT. Residues: CASSHGTGDLFF.